The 18 T cell receptor beta chains below all came from one sample that was sequenced in a study of T cell repertoires in cytomegalovirus infection. TCRdb reprocessed the reads via MiXCR and lists one record per CDR3 protein. The data hold roughly 990,000 distinct CDR3 sequences, with around 32% observed a single time. What these receptors recognize is not known. The sequencing used cultured CD8+ T cells from PBMCs, collected from culture after CMV antigen stimulation. Receptor source: a human donor in good health (CMV status not recorded). Some clones in this sample may be carry-over from other donors' samples.

This clonotype showed up many times. DNA of the CDR3: TGTGCCAGCAGCCCCGTCTACAATGAGCAGTTCTTC. This translates into CASSPVYNEQFF. The gene calls are TRBV7-6 and TRBJ2-1; no definite D call. Trimming removed 5 bases from V and 3 bases from J, with 5 bases in between. CDR3 length: 12 residues. Looked up from germline, CDR1 is SGHVS and CDR2 is FNYEAQ.

This clonotype occurred a few times. The chain has TRBV12-3 or TRBV12-4 and TRBJ1-5; a weak D match, TRBD1 (5 bases). CDR3 size: 16 residues. The V and J ends lost 5 bases and 1 base respectively, with 15 bases between them. This chain's CDR3 is CASSPGPPGSNQPQHF. The CDR3 DNA follows: TGTGCCAGCAGTCCGGGGCCCCCGGGGAGCAATCAGCCCCAGCATTTT.

The chain recombines TRBV11-2 with TRBJ2-7; weak D call: TRBD2 (5 bases). The germline V gene encodes CDR1 SGHAT and CDR2 FQNNGV. Trimming took off 1 base at V and 2 bases at J, with 9 bases between the two ends. CDR3 length: 14 amino acids. CDR3 coding DNA: TGTGCCAGCAGCTTAGTCGGGGAAGCCTACGAGCAGTACTTC. Its translation is CASSLVGEAYEQYF. The entire variable domain, with the rest obtained from reference TRBV11-2 and TRBJ2-7, is as follows: EAGVAQSPRYKIIEKRQSVAFWCNPISGHATLYWYQQILGQGPKLLIQFQNNGVVDDSQLPKDRFSAERLKGVDSTLKIQPAKLEDSAVYLCASSLVGEAYEQYFGPGTRLTVT.

The V gene is TRBV27, the J gene TRBJ2-1, with D uncertain. Trimming cost V 7 bases and J 0 bases, with 16 bases left between them. Germline V gene sequence: CDR1 MNHEY, CDR2 SMNVEV (reference sequence). This CDR3 comprises 16 residues. The DNA for the CDR3 is TGTGCCAGCACCCTAAGGGCGTGGAGCTCCTACAATGAGCAGTTCTTC. Residues: CASTLRAWSSYNEQFF.

This clonotype showed up just a few times. The chain carries TRBV12-3 or TRBV12-4 and TRBJ2-1; D is uncertain. V gave up 2 bases and J gave up 9 bases, with 8 bases separating them. The CDR3 loop spans 12 amino acids. CDR3 nucleotide sequence: TGTGCCAGCAGTTTATCCCCCTTTGAGCAGTTCTTC. It encodes CASSLSPFEQFF.

The rearrangement links TRBV29-1 to TRBJ1-2; D is undetermined. This CDR3 spans 14 amino acids. Trimming removed 6 bases from V and 4 bases from J, with 18 bases in between. Looked up from germline, CDR1 is SQVTM and CDR2 is ANQGSEA. CDR3 bases: TGCAGCGTGGGCATGGGAGAGGGTTCCTATGGCTACACCTTC. Translated: CSVGMGEGSYGYTF.

In this sample, this clonotype turned up a few times. This chain joins TRBV4-1 and TRBJ2-1, with 8 nucleotides matching TRBD2. The junction had 7 bases not matched to a gene; V was cut back by 1 base and J by 8 bases. Germline V lookup: CDR1 MGHRA, CDR2 YSYEKL. The CDR3 runs 15 residues. CDR3 in DNA: TGCGCCAGCAGCCAAGGCGGGGGGTTGGGCGATGAGCAGTTCTTC. Amino acids: CASSQGGGLGDEQFF.

The V and J genes are TRBV6-2 or TRBV6-3 and TRBJ2-7, with 9 nucleotides matching TRBD1. V lost 3 bases and J lost 4; bases outside the gene matches: 7. The CDR3 consists of 15 residues. The germline V gene encodes CDR1 MNHEY and CDR2 SVGEGT. The chain's CDR3 is CASSYDGTGKYEQYV. In DNA form, the CDR3 reads TGTGCCAGCAGTTATGATGGGACAGGGAAATACGAGCAGTACGTC.

This clonotype was detected a few times. The rearrangement joins TRBV5-5 to TRBJ2-2; unclear D gene. The CDR3 covers 13 residues. Trimming stripped 0 bases from V and 6 bases from J, with 6 bases between. Germline assignment: CDR1 SGHKS and CDR2 YYEKEE (reference sequence). The CDR3: CASSLAQAGELFF. The CDR3, as DNA: TGTGCCAGCAGCTTGGCTCAGGCCGGGGAGCTGTTTTTT.

This clonotype was detected ten times or more. The chain has TRBV7-9 and TRBJ2-1; 13 nucleotides match TRBD2. The length of the CDR3 is 14 residues. V trimming: 9 bases; J trimming: 6 bases; junction bases outside the gene matches: 5. Germline CDR1 SEHNR, CDR2 FQNEAQ (reference sequence). The CDR3 protein is CARERLAGGNEQFF. The CDR3 nucleotides are TGTGCCAGAGAGAGACTAGCGGGGGGCAATGAGCAGTTCTTC.

This sequence joins TRBV9 and TRBJ2-2; maybe TRBD1 (6 bases). This CDR3 contains 16 residues. With 1 base removed from V and 3 bases from J, the gap between germline ends came to 13 bases. Germline values: CDR1 SGDLS, CDR2 YYNGEE. CDR3 nucleotide sequence: TGTGCCAGCAGCGTACCGCCCTCAGGGGACACCGGGGAGCTGTTTTTT. Translation: CASSVPPSGDTGELFF.

This clonotype has a handful of counts. The V call is TRBV19, the J call TRBJ1-1; possibly TRBD1 for D (6 bases). V was trimmed by 5 bases and J by 4 bases, leaving 11 bases between them. The CDR3 contains 13 residues. The germline CDR1 and CDR2 sequences are LNHDA and SQIVND (reference sequence). CDR3 loop: CASSEGTITEAFF. In DNA form, the CDR3 reads TGTGCCAGTAGTGAGGGGACAATCACTGAAGCTTTCTTT.

The V gene is TRBV7-6, the J gene TRBJ2-7; TRBD1 matches 10 bases. This CDR3 region has 15 residues. Germline V gene data show CDR1 as SGHVS and CDR2 as FNYEAQ. V shed 3 bases and J 2 bases; nucleotides not matched to a gene: 4. CDR3 sequence reads: CASSLGQGSTYEQYF. The DNA for the CDR3 is TGTGCCAGCAGCTTGGGACAGGGGTCTACCTACGAGCAGTACTTC.

The V call is TRBV28, the J call TRBJ1-2, with D unresolved. Deletions cut 2 bases from V and 10 bases from J, with 11 bases between. CDR3 length: 12 residues. Germline CDR1 is MDHEN and CDR2 is SYDVKM. The CDR3 sequence is CASSLVGRDYTF. In DNA, the CDR3 is TGTGCCAGCAGTTTAGTAGGAAGGGACTACACCTTC.

The V and J genes are TRBV9 and TRBJ2-1; D remains unclear. The germline CDR1 and CDR2 sequences are SGDLS and YYNGEE. V lost 3 bases to trimming and J lost 10 bases, with 17 bases between them. This CDR3 comprises 14 residues. CDR3 bases: TGTGCCAGCAGCGCACGGACGGAGTACAGCGAGCAGTTCTTC. Its protein product is CASSARTEYSEQFF.

Note on this clonotype: Germline and junction disagree at one end, which may indicate a read error. The rearrangement uses TRBV7-9 and TRBJ1-2; D perhaps matches TRBD1 (5 bases). The CDR3 length is 15 residues. Germline V gene data show CDR1 as SEHNR and CDR2 as FQNEAQ (reference sequence). The CDR3 region is CASSLSDGTADGYAF. The CDR3, as DNA: TGTGCCAGCAGCCTTTCCGACGGGACGGCCGATGGCTACGCCTTC.

The V gene is TRBV19, the J gene TRBJ1-2, with D unresolved. CDR1 LNHDA and CDR2 SQIVND come from the germline V gene (reference sequence). The CDR3 length is 15 residues. V was cut by 5 bases and J by 1 base, with 14 bases left in between. The CDR3 bases are TGTGCCAGTAGTGCGACGTCCGGGAGTAACTATGGCTACACCTTC. Amino acid sequence: CASSATSGSNYGYTF.

V usage is TRBV19 and J usage is TRBJ1-2; 9 nucleotides agree with TRBD1. The J segment lost 6 bases and the V segment lost 7 bases, leaving 3 bases of the junction unmatched. The CDR3 is 12 amino acids. Per the germline V gene, CDR1 is LNHDA and CDR2 is SQIVND (reference sequence). The CDR3 DNA reads as TGTGCCAGTAAGACAGGGGGAAATGGCTACACCTTC. Its protein is CASKTGGNGYTF.